The rows below give T cell receptor beta chains drawn from one sample of a study of beta chain features in type 1 diabetes. Sequenced by immunoSEQ multiplex PCR; TCRdb stores in-frame clones only, minus some. Of 500,000 to 650,000 clones listed, around an eighth are singletons. The sequenced sample was naive CD4+ T cells from blood. The receptors stem from a man younger than 40 with type 1 diabetes. Each CDR3 is given without its conserved first and last residue.

j_call v_call cdr3_aa
TRBJ2-7 TRBV6-5 ASRASSYEQY
TRBJ2-5 TRBV5-1 ASSLSEAGALLQETQY
TRBJ1-2 TRBV7-2 ASSSHRDRAGDGYT
TRBJ2-1 TRBV9 ATGTGAHGEQF
TRBJ2-5 TRBV7-2 ASSLKVAGWETQY
TRBJ2-4 TRBV2 ASGKNIQY
TRBJ1-1 TRBV7-9 ASSRDREAF
TRBJ1-4 TRBV7-9 ASSQGANEKLF
TRBJ2-3 TRBV11-2 ASSLGGGRDTQY
TRBJ2-1 TRBV5-1 ASSWSRDSGEQF
TRBJ1-6 TRBV5-4 ASSLDSSPLH
TRBJ1-1 TRBV2 ASSVAGTGFGHTEAF
TRBJ1-3 TRBV28 ASTFRGSGNTIY
TRBJ1-3 TRBV4-3 ASSQDHDQGSYGNTIY
TRBJ1-3 TRBV29-1 SARTGGRVGNTIY
TRBJ1-1 TRBV9 ASSFQGGTEAF
TRBJ1-2 TRBV7-9 ASSLRGEGPNYGYT
TRBJ1-1 TRBV5-1 ASSLGYNPMNTEAF
TRBJ2-5 TRBV28 ASSDGTGQETQY
TRBJ2-7 TRBV6-1 ASSERSSGGPRYEQY
TRBJ2-2 TRBV4-1 ASSRRTGLAGELF
TRBJ2-2 TRBV9 ASSVRSSGASTGELF
TRBJ2-3 TRBV30 SRAGAGDTQY
TRBJ2-3 TRBV30 AWSLVAPDTQY
TRBJ2-3 TRBV25-1 ASSEYVSPGTDTQY
TRBJ2-5 TRBV2 ASSEWAGQGRETQY
TRBJ2-5 TRBV5-1 ASSFSPSGGAAETQY
TRBJ2-2 TRBV6-5 ASSYGTGAGELF
TRBJ2-7 TRBV6-5 ASTTPALSYEQY
TRBJ2-7 TRBV11-2 ASSPLRRNSTYEQY
TRBJ2-3 TRBV6-5 ASSYAGLADTDTQY
TRBJ2-1 TRBV7-9 ASSIGQGAVGF
TRBJ2-2 TRBV9 ASSVASQTPGELF
TRBJ1-4 TRBV7-2 ASSARKGGEKLF
TRBJ2-5 TRBV2 ASSEALLLQETQY
TRBJ2-5 TRBV9 ASNPLGVWETQY
TRBJ2-1 TRBV15 ATSRGGGQVVYNEQF
TRBJ1-5 TRBV23-1 ASSQSLRQGLEPQH
TRBJ2-3 TRBV11-3 ASSLGRGPTDTQY
TRBJ2-2 TRBV5-4 ASSLDPGLTGELF
TRBJ1-1 TRBV6-5 ASSDRFSEAF
TRBJ1-1 TRBV7-9 ASSFGQVNTEAF
TRBJ1-4 TRBV6-5 ASRTGQNEKLF
TRBJ1-2 TRBV9 ASSEGQGPAGYT
TRBJ2-2 TRBV6-5 ASRGTYTGELF
TRBJ2-5 TRBV10-3 AISGVAGEETQY
TRBJ2-2 TRBV28 ASSLDLARNTGELF
TRBJ2-7 TRBV13 ATIGQGAYQFYEQY
TRBJ1-2 TRBV4-2 ASSQDLNYGYT
TRBJ1-2 TRBV5-1 ASSLSLDGYT
TRBJ2-5 TRBV6-1 ASSGQLGQETQY
TRBJ1-5 TRBV2 ASKRLDQPQH
TRBJ1-5 TRBV19 ASSTEGTVGNQPQH
TRBJ2-6 TRBV15 ATSRDNSGANVLT
TRBJ2-3 TRBV10-3 AINSGTSRTDTQY
TRBJ2-1 TRBV7-9 ASSSGTTNEQF
TRBJ2-3 TRBV6-1 ASSEGIGGLPDTQY
TRBJ2-1 TRBV9 ASSGTGGNEQF
TRBJ2-1 TRBV29-1 SVLSSYNEQF
TRBJ2-1 TRBV29-1 SGGTGGVSSYNEQF